This T cell receptor beta chain comes out of a study of beta chain features in type 1 diabetes (dated by TCRdb to 2016 to 2018). For the study in its entirety: Mean age, gender distribution, total cell number and subset yield did not differ between patients and healthy donors. A total of some 100,000,000 sorted cells were examined across all samples, and the number of cells per subset was strongly correlated with RNA yield. In the study, TCRB repertoires of sorted circulating CD4+ T cell subsets from recently diagnosed type 1 diabetes patients were compared with those of matched healthy donors. Regulatory and stem cell-like memory subsets were obtained from only 8 patients and about eight healthy donors, while naive and central memory subsets were obtained from all 28 donors. Study-wide findings and limitations: HLA sub-analyses involved small numbers of individuals, so any influence of HLA type on TCRB rearrangement remained unresolved. PCR might favor shorter templates, but patient and control samples were amplified and corrected together, so any skew would affect both groups equally. Naive, central memory and regulatory TCRB repertoires appeared to be more alike among patients than among healthy donors. Because cDNA rather than genomic DNA was sequenced, highly expressing activated cells could have been over-represented, although no difference in activation and CD3 levels was found between groups. Type 1 diabetes patients showed a moderate but significant shortening of TCRB CDR3 length in all four CD4+ subsets. Patients with type 1 diabetes made fewer insertions and deleted more nucleotides at VDJ recombination sites, implying thymic rearrangement abnormalities.

CDR1 MGHDK and CDR2 SYGVNS were looked up in the germline V gene. Relative to germline, V is 2 bases shorter and J is 8 bases shorter, with 3 bases between their ends. Its CDR3 holds 11 amino acids, cysteine through phenylalanine. Only the CDR3 DNA stays, 33 bases, in frame from base 1. A single peripheral blood draw of approximately 0.11 L on average was collected from each donor into heparinised tubes. A BD FACSAria II was used to sort naive, central memory, regulatory and stem cell-like memory CD4+ T cells with a panel that included CD45RO, CCR7, CD25, CD127, CD95 and CD27. A purity above 98% was achieved for all sorted populations. PBMCs were isolated right away by Lymphoprep density gradient centrifugation and were stained directly, without culture. So that batch effects would be minimized, each experiment stained and sorted samples in pairs, pairing one healthy donor with one patient. This clone showed up just a few times. Its antigen has not been determined. Base qualities are not recorded, but no much larger clone differs from it by a single base.

All of the isolated RNA was reverse transcribed with the High Capacity cDNA Reverse Transcription Kit, so expressed TCRB transcripts were sequenced. Deep immunoSEQ sequencing was performed on naive, central memory and regulatory T cell samples, with an average of roughly 3.5 million total reads per sample. Sorted cells were lysed in RLT buffer, and RNA was extracted using DNase-treated RNeasy Micro or Mini kits according to cell number. To prevent cross-contamination, each cell subset was processed individually, whereas patient and healthy donor samples were processed jointly. The immunoSEQ multiplex PCR was used to amplify TCRB sequences from cDNA, yielding 87-bp fragments that span the CDR3 region. Amplicons were sequenced on the Illumina HiSeq platform. On the study's bioinformatics: Synthetic template baselines were used to correct PCR bias computationally, reads within Hamming distance 2 were collapsed, and singletons that could not be merged were discarded. Reads were aligned against IMGT to assign V, D and J genes, CDR3 length and insertions or deletions at six rearrangement sites. Within each subset, clonotype counts were normalized to sorted cell number, and only after that were true diversity and Gini coefficients computed with the tcR R package. Repertoire sharing was quantified using the overlap coefficient calculated on TCRB nucleotide sequences. As a proxy for the pre-selection repertoire, out-of-frame TCRB sequences from naive cells were analyzed. The table was pulled from immuneACCESS by TCRdb, which kept in-frame rearrangements only. Such tables lose some clones; where checked, under half of the loss comes from unresolved V genes, and the rest has no known cause. V, J and clone size are those of that table, while D and trimming were read from the DNA. The sample table lists 500,000 to 800,000 clones, about an eighth of them with a count of one. The top ten clones comprise 0.095% to 0.15% of the sample.

The sequencing sample was made of naive CD4+ T cells from blood. The cell subset or site label on this specimen signifies: true naive CD4+ T cells. The receptor was isolated from a man aged 25-40 years with type 1 diabetes. This receptor chain uses TRBV25-1 and TRBJ2-2; the D gene cannot be named for sure. The bases read TGTGCCAGCAGTGAAGTAGGGGAGCTGTTTTTT. Translation gives CASSEVGELFF. The variable domain in full, with residues beyond the CDR3 obtained from the reference TRBV25-1 and TRBJ2-2 genes, is EADIYQTPRYLVIGTGKKITLECSQTMGHDKMYWYQQDPGMELHLIHYSYGVNSTEKGDLSSESTVSRIRTEHFPLTLESARPSHTSQYLCASSEVGELFFGEGSRLTVL.